The clone carrying this TCR beta chain was seen once. Antigen specificity is unknown. This sample is drawn from a study of cytomegalovirus exposure and HLA in healthy donors. Overall study context: A later analysis reported the 120 or so validation repertoires used the same platform as the 666 first-cohort repertoires. Findings of the study overall: Testing in vitro showed a few CMV-associated chains specific for CMV antigens.

Data came from immunoSEQ multiplex PCR; TCRdb stores just in-frame clones and leaves some out. The data hold tens of thousands of clones, with roughly 89% observed a single time. The donors were part of the approximately 120-subject validation cohort, which stood apart from the 666-subject first cohort. In germline, CDR1 is SGDLS, CDR2 YYNGEE. The CDR3 loop spans 14 amino acids. Losses at the gene ends were 3 bases for V and 1 base for J; bases not matched to a gene: 4. The chain is built from TRBV9 and TRBJ2-7, with TRBD1 matching 7 bases. The sample consisted of PBMCs. This TCR derives from a woman in her late teens or twenties in good health and CMV-seropositive. CDR3 in amino acids: CASSEDRRSYEQYF. The CDR3 DNA reads as TGTGCCAGCAGCGAGGACAGGAGATCCTACGAGCAGTACTTC. The full variable domain, in which reference TRBV9 and TRBJ2-7 provide the parts outside the CDR3, is DSGVTQTPKHLITATGQRVTLRCSPRSGDLSVYWYQQSLDQGLQFLIQYYNGEERAKGNILERFSAQQFPDLHSELNLSSLELGDSALYFCASSEDRRSYEQYFGPGTRLTVT.